These 28 T cell receptor beta chains were all obtained from the same sample, sequenced in a study of blood T cell repertoires in COVID-19. Repertoires were generated with immunoSEQ multiplex PCR, while TCRdb's copy carries only in-frame clones and drops some. The sample records 300,000 to 400,000 clones, roughly 86% being singletons. The specimen sequenced was peripheral blood. These receptors were obtained from a woman between 50 and 59 years old who had recovered from COVID-19.

This clone was observed a handful of times. The chain combines TRBV24-1 with TRBJ1-4; 7 bases agree with TRBD1. The germline gives CDR1 KGHDR, CDR2 SFDVKD. The CDR3 covers 16 residues. V lost 7 bases and J lost 7; bases outside the gene matches: 14. Written as DNA, the CDR3 is TGTGCCACCAGCGCATCTCGACAGGGAGGAGGTGAAAAACTGTTTTTT. Residues: CATSASRQGGGEKLFF.

This chain uses TRBV27 with TRBJ2-5; D perhaps matches TRBD2 (6 bases). Trimming shortened V by 3 bases and J by 1 base, and 9 bases separated the two germline ends. From germline, CDR1 is MNHEY and CDR2 SMNVEV (reference sequence). The CDR3 sequence is 14 residues long. The CDR3 DNA reads as TGTGCCAGCAGTTTCGCGGGAACCCAAGAGACCCAGTACTTC. Amino acid sequence: CASSFAGTQETQYF.

V is TRBV6-1 and J is TRBJ1-2; the match to TRBD1 covers 9 bases. The CDR3 consists of 14 residues. Looked up from germline, CDR1 is MNHNS and CDR2 is SASEGT. The V gene end was trimmed by 1 base and the J gene end by 8 bases; junction bases not matched to a gene: 5. The CDR3 coding sequence is TGTGCCAGCAGTGAAGGGACAGGGGTTGGGGGCTACACCTTC. This codes for CASSEGTGVGGYTF.

The chain employs TRBV3-1 (or the pseudogene TRBV3-2) and TRBJ2-7, with D unresolved. The CDR3 covers 14 residues. The germline V and J ends were trimmed by 1 base and 5 bases, with 12 bases remaining between them. Germline lookup yields CDR1 LGHDT and CDR2 YNNKEL (reference sequence). CDR3 DNA sequence: TGTGCCAGCAGCCAAGCTTACAAATCCGACGAGCAGTACTTC. Its translation: CASSQAYKSDEQYF.

This clone was counted between two and nine times. This chain connects TRBV5-4 to TRBJ1-2; the match to TRBD1 covers 9 bases. The V and J ends lost 5 bases and 2 bases, in that order; junction bases with no gene match: 4. The CDR3 consists of 14 residues. The germline V gene encodes CDR1 SGHNT and CDR2 YYREEE (reference sequence). The CDR3 sequence is CASREQGANYGYTF. The CDR3 DNA sequence: TGTGCCAGCAGAGAACAGGGGGCCAACTATGGCTACACCTTC.

V and J are TRBV6-5 and TRBJ2-3; 7 bases map to TRBD2. CDR1 is MNHEY, CDR2 SVGAGI, per germline. The CDR3 extends over 15 amino acids. Trimming cost V 10 bases and J 3 bases; bases outside gene matches: 13. This CDR3 reads CATGRASGTTDTQYF. For the CDR3, the DNA is TGTGCCACCGGCCGGGCTAGCGGAACTACAGATACGCAGTATTTT.

The chain recombines TRBV3-1 (or the pseudogene TRBV3-2) with TRBJ2-5; D is unresolved. V lost 0 bases to trimming and J lost 4 bases, with 12 bases between them. This CDR3 region has 15 residues. The germline gives CDR1 LGHDT, CDR2 YNNKEL (reference sequence). In nucleotides, the CDR3 is TGTGCCAGCAGCCAAGATGCGAACAGACGAGAGACCCAGTACTTC. Protein product: CASSQDANRRETQYF.

The chain has TRBV5-4 and TRBJ2-1, with 11 bases fitting TRBD2. With V trimmed by 0 bases and J by 0 bases, 5 bases remained unmatched. Germline V gene sequence: CDR1 SGHNT, CDR2 YYREEE (reference sequence). The CDR3 runs to 18 residues. The CDR3 bases are TGTGCCAGCAGCTTGGCTAGCGGGGGGAAGAGCTCCTACAATGAGCAGTTCTTC. Amino acid sequence: CASSLASGGKSSYNEQFF.

This chain joins TRBV7-8 and TRBJ2-1, with 9 bases fitting TRBD2. This CDR3 is built from 15 residues. J was trimmed by 3 bases and V by 5 bases; bases with no gene match: 5. Germline CDR1 and CDR2: SGHVS and FQNEAQ. The CDR3 spells CASSTRLAVYNEQFF. The CDR3 DNA reads as TGTGCCAGCAGCACGCGACTAGCGGTCTACAATGAGCAGTTCTTC. Drawing the rest from reference TRBV7-8 and TRBJ2-1, the complete variable domain is GAGVSQSPRYKVAKRGQDVALRCDPISGHVSLFWYQQALGQGPEFLTYFQNEAQLDKSGLPSDRFFAERPEGSVSTLKIQRTQQEDSAVYLCASSTRLAVYNEQFFGPGTRLTVL.

The CDR3 nucleotides read TGTGCCACGAGGGTTGAGGGCTACACCTTC. It translates to CATRVEGYTF. V gene TRBV28 combines with J gene TRBJ1-2; no clear D. This CDR3 has 10 residues. The V gene's germline CDR1 is MDHEN and CDR2 SYDVKM. V was trimmed by 10 bases and J by 8 bases, leaving 11 bases between them.

This clone appeared a single time. This chain connects TRBV27 to TRBJ1-2, with 9 bases aligning to TRBD1. This CDR3 has 18 residues. In germline, CDR1 is MNHEY, CDR2 SMNVEV (reference sequence). Unmatched junction bases numbered 9, after V lost 1 base and J lost 0 bases. The CDR3 region is CASSLYGTGTLPNYGYTF. The CDR3 nucleotides read TGTGCCAGCAGTTTATACGGGACAGGGACACTACCTAACTATGGCTACACCTTC.

The chain joins TRBV28 to TRBJ1-6; D is unresolved. Germline-derived CDR1 and CDR2 are MDHEN and SYDVKM. This CDR3 comprises 17 residues. V lost 4 bases and J 0 bases, leaving 13 bases between the germline ends. The CDR3 is CASSSPGVSSYNSPLHF. CDR3 coding DNA: TGTGCCAGCAGTTCCCCCGGGGTTAGCTCCTATAATTCACCCCTCCACTTT.

CDR3 DNA sequence: TGTGCCAGCAGCTTAAGCCCCCCTGTCCCCGAGCAGTACTTC. Encoded protein: CASSLSPPVPEQYF. The chain combines TRBV11-2 with TRBJ2-7, with D hard to call. V was clipped by 2 bases and J by 6 bases, with 14 bases between them. CDR1 is SGHAT and CDR2 is FQNNGV in the germline V gene. CDR3 size: 14 residues. The complete variable domain, with remaining parts taken from reference TRBV11-2 and TRBJ2-7, reads EAGVAQSPRYKIIEKRQSVAFWCNPISGHATLYWYQQILGQGPKLLIQFQNNGVVDDSQLPKDRFSAERLKGVDSTLKIQPAKLEDSAVYLCASSLSPPVPEQYFGPGTRLTVT.

The CDR3 here is CASSLLIVLGNTDTQYF. CDR3 sequence (DNA): TGTGCCAGCAGCTTGTTAATCGTATTGGGCAACACAGATACGCAGTATTTT. The chain employs TRBV5-6 and TRBJ2-3; D not certain. Trimming cost V 1 base and J 2 bases, with 17 bases left between them. This CDR3 region has 17 residues. Germline loops: CDR1 SGHDT, CDR2 YYEEEE.

The genes are TRBV30 and TRBJ1-6, with 8 positions matching TRBD1. V shed 4 bases, J shed 12 bases, and the junction held 8 bases outside the gene matches. Germline V lookup: CDR1 GTSNPN, CDR2 SVGIG (reference sequence). The length of the CDR3 is 13 residues. Written as DNA, the CDR3 is TGTGCCTGGACCGCGACAGGGGTTGGACCCCTCCACTTT. As protein: CAWTATGVGPLHF. The complete variable domain, with remaining parts taken from reference TRBV30 and TRBJ1-6, reads SQTIHQWPATLVQPVGSPLSLECTVEGTSNPNLYWYRQAAGRGLQLLFYSVGIGQISSEVPQNLSASRPQDRQFILSSKKLLLSDSGFYLCAWTATGVGPLHFGNGTRLTVT.

The chain recombines TRBV18 with TRBJ1-2, with no clear D. The CDR3 totals 13 residues. CDR1 KGHSH and CDR2 LQKENI come from the germline V gene. V lost 3 bases to trimming and J lost 1 base, with 6 bases between them. The chain's CDR3 is CASSPIGNYGYTF. The CDR3 DNA reads as TGTGCCAGCTCACCGATCGGTAACTATGGCTACACCTTC.

The V gene is TRBV7-3, the J gene TRBJ2-5, with TRBD2 identical over 7 bases. Germline assignment: CDR1 SGHTA and CDR2 FQGTGA. Losses at the gene ends were 5 bases for V and 5 bases for J; bases not matched to a gene: 8. The CDR3 loop spans 14 amino acids. Here the CDR3 reads CASSNGRWGETQYF. The DNA for the CDR3 is TGTGCCAGCAGCAACGGGAGGTGGGGGGAGACCCAGTACTTC.

The genes are TRBV2 and TRBJ2-2; 11 bases map to TRBD1. This CDR3 comprises 14 residues. Germline V gene lookup returns CDR1 SNHLY and CDR2 FYNNEI. J was trimmed by 6 bases and V by 9 bases; bases with no gene match: 6. Here the CDR3 DNA reads TGTGCCAGTATTGGACAGGGGGCGGCCGGGGAGCTGTTTTTT. The encoded protein is CASIGQGAAGELFF.

This chain connects TRBV5-1 to TRBJ2-6; tentative D call: TRBD2 (5 bases). Trimming left V 3 bases short and J 4 bases short, with 14 bases between. Germline assignment: CDR1 SGHRS and CDR2 YFSETQ. This CDR3 spans 16 amino acids. The CDR3 coding sequence is TGCGCCAGCAGCTCCGAGGGAAATTCAGGGGCCAACGTCCTGACTTTC. Translating gives CASSSEGNSGANVLTF.

V usage is TRBV3-1 (or the pseudogene TRBV3-2) and J usage is TRBJ2-2, with 13 bases that match TRBD2. V lost 8 bases to trimming and J lost 0 bases; unmatched junction nucleotides: 12. The CDR3 loop spans 19 amino acids. Germline V gene data show CDR1 as LGHDT and CDR2 as YNNKEL (reference sequence). The CDR3 here is CASSPGTSGTRPNTGELFF. The CDR3 nucleotides read TGTGCCAGCTCCCCCGGGACTAGCGGGACTAGGCCGAACACCGGGGAGCTGTTTTTT.

V gene TRBV15 combines with J gene TRBJ2-5; 8 bases fit TRBD1. CDR1 is LNHNV and CDR2 is YYDKDF in the germline V gene (reference sequence). This CDR3 is 17 amino acids long. V gave up 3 bases and J gave up 4 bases; unmatched junction bases: 13. DNA of the CDR3: TGTGCCACCAGCAGGATCGCCGGGACAGGAGGGAGAGAGACCCAGTACTTC. The encoded protein is CATSRIAGTGGRETQYF.

This chain uses TRBV28 with TRBJ1-4, with 9 nucleotides matching TRBD1. CDR1 is MDHEN, CDR2 SYDVKM, per germline. This CDR3 contains 17 residues. V was pared by 7 bases and J by 6 bases, with 15 bases of the junction left unmatched. The CDR3 DNA is TGTGCCAGCACCCCGGGACAGGGCCCTAGTGGGGATGAAAAACTGTTTTTT. Translated: CASTPGQGPSGDEKLFF.

V and J are TRBV3-1 (or the pseudogene TRBV3-2) and TRBJ1-2; D unclear. CDR1 and CDR2 from the germline V gene are LGHDT and YNNKEL (reference sequence). Trimming pared 4 bases from V and 6 bases from J, leaving 21 bases between. CDR3 size: 16 residues. The CDR3 DNA sequence: TGTGCCAGCAGCCCCGCCGCAAGCCTTATCCCCAATGGCTACACCTTC. Translating it yields CASSPAASLIPNGYTF.

The sample holds one count of this clone. The rearrangement joins TRBV7-8 to TRBJ2-3; possible D gene TRBD1, 6 bases. The CDR3 is 15 residues long. Germline CDR1 and CDR2: SGHVS and FQNEAQ. V lost 5 bases to trimming and J lost 2 bases, with 14 bases between them. CDR3 DNA: TGTGCCAGCAGCGCCCGAGGGGGTCACACAGATACGCAGTATTTT. This codes for CASSARGGHTDTQYF.

This clone was seen once. V is TRBV19 and J is TRBJ1-6, with 8 bases aligning to TRBD1. CDR3 length equals 15 residues. CDR1 and CDR2 from the germline V gene are LNHDA and SQIVND (reference sequence). After removal of 5 bases from V and 5 bases from J, the junction contained 5 bases not matched to a gene. CDR3 sequence (DNA): TGTGCCAGTAGTGCCCGACAGGGGAATAATTCACCCCTCCACTTT. It encodes CASSARQGNNSPLHF.

The rearrangement links TRBV19 to TRBJ1-2; D not certain. Germline values: CDR1 LNHDA, CDR2 SQIVND (reference sequence). This CDR3 is 14 amino acids long. Between the trimmed V and J ends, which lost 3 bases and 4 bases, there was a span of 12 bases. The CDR3 bases are TGTGCCAGTAGTATTATAGTCGGGAGCTATGGCTACACCTTC. Amino acids: CASSIIVGSYGYTF.

This clone was seen a single time. CDR3 region: CAWNAGSTDTQYF. CDR3 nucleotides: TGTGCCTGGAACGCGGGGAGCACAGATACGCAGTATTTT. The chain couples TRBV30 to TRBJ2-3; D is perhaps TRBD2 (6 bases). Per germline, CDR1 GTSNPN and CDR2 SVGIG (reference sequence). Deletions cut 4 bases from V and 0 bases from J, with 8 bases between. This CDR3 is built from 13 residues.

The chain couples TRBV19 to TRBJ2-1; the match to TRBD2 covers 7 bases. The junction had 7 bases not matched to a gene; V was cut back by 6 bases and J by 8 bases. The CDR3 consists of 13 residues. Germline V gives CDR1 LNHDA, CDR2 SQIVND (reference sequence). The CDR3 DNA sequence: TGTGCCAGTAGAAAGCGGGGCATCCATGAGCAGTTCTTC. It translates to CASRKRGIHEQFF.